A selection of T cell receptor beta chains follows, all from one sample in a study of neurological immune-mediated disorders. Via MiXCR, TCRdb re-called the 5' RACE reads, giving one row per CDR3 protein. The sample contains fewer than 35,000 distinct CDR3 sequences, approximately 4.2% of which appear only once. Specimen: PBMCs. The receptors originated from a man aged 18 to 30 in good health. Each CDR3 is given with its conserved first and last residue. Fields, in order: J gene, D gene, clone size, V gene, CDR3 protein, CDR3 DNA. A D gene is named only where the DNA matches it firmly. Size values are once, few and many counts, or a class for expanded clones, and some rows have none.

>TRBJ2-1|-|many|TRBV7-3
CASSPARDNEQFF
TGTGCCAGCAGCCCCGCCAGGGACAATGAGCAGTTCTTC
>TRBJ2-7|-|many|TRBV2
CASTRPDSYEQYF
TGTGCCAGCACGCGTCCCGATTCCTACGAGCAGTACTTC
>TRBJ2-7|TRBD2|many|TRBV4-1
CASSHGGGPYEQYF
TGCGCCAGCAGCCACGGCGGGGGGCCCTACGAGCAGTACTTC
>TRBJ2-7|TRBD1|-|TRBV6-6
CASSYSGPGQGYEQYF
TGTGCCAGCAGTTACTCGGGCCCGGGACAGGGCTACGAGCAGTACTTC
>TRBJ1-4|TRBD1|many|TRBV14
CASSHGTGGDEKLFF
TGTGCCAGCAGCCACGGGACAGGGGGTGATGAAAAACTGTTTTTT
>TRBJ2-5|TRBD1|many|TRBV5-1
CASSLSTTGVRETQYF
TGCGCCAGCAGCTTGTCAACTACAGGGGTCCGGGAGACCCAGTACTTC
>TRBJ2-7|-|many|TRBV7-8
CASSKGSGYSSYEQYF
TGTGCCAGCAGCAAAGGCTCGGGGTATTCGTCCTACGAGCAGTACTTC
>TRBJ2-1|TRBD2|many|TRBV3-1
CASSQETGLAHNEQFF
TGTGCCAGCAGCCAAGAAACGGGACTAGCCCACAATGAGCAGTTCTTC
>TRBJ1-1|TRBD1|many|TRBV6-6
CASETGQTTEAFF
TGTGCCAGCGAAACGGGACAGACCACTGAAGCTTTCTTT
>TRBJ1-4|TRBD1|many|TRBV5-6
CASSLEGTATNEKLFF
TGTGCCAGCAGCTTGGAGGGGACAGCAACTAATGAAAAACTGTTTTTT
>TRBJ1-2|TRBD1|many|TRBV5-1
CASSSTTQGVYGYTF
TGCGCCAGCAGCTCGACGACGCAGGGGGTTTATGGCTACACCTTC
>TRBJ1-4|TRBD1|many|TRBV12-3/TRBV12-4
CASSLTGVDEKLFF
TGTGCCAGCAGTTTAACAGGGGTGGATGAAAAACTGTTTTTT
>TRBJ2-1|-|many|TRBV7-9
CASSLQGGKDEQFF
TGTGCCAGCAGCCTCCAAGGGGGGAAGGATGAGCAGTTCTTC
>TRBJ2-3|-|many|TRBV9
CASSVDRDWSDTQYF
TGTGCCAGCAGCGTAGATAGGGACTGGTCAGATACGCAGTATTTT
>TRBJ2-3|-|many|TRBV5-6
CASSSVSGLADTQYF
TGTGCCAGCAGTTCTGTTAGTGGCCTGGCAGATACGCAGTATTTT
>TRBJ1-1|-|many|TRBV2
CASRSQGNTEAFF
TGTGCCAGCAGATCACAGGGGAACACTGAAGCTTTCTTT
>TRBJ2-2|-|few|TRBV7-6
CASSLGRNTGELFF
TGTGCCAGCAGCTTGGGCAGGAACACCGGGGAGCTGTTTTTT
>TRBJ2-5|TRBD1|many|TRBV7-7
CASSTGTGQETQYF
TGTGCTAGCAGCACCGGGACAGGGCAAGAGACCCAGTACTTC
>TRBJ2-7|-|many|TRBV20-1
CSGFSTSSYEQYF
TGCAGTGGGTTTTCGACGAGCTCCTACGAGCAGTACTTC
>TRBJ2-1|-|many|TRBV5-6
CASSLASGTLYNEQFF
TGTGCCAGCAGCCTCGCCTCCGGGACACTCTACAATGAGCAGTTCTTC
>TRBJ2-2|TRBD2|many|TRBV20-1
CSAPGLAGGRKNTGELFF
TGCAGTGCTCCCGGACTAGCGGGGGGGAGAAAAAACACCGGGGAGCTGTTTTTT
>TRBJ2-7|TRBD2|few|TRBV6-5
CASSYDGGSGAYYEQYF
TGTGCCAGCAGTTACGATGGCGGGAGCGGGGCGTACTACGAGCAGTACTTC
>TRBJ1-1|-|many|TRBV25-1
CASFDTWNTEAFF
TGTGCCAGCTTCGACACATGGAACACTGAAGCTTTCTTT
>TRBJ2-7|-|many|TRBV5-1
CASSFEGPSYEQYF
TGCGCCAGCAGCTTCGAGGGGCCCTCCTACGAGCAGTACTTC
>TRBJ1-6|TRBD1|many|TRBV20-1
CSASGPQGANHF
TGCAGTGCTAGTGGCCCACAGGGGGCCAACCACTTT
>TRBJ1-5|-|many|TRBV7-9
CASSPLGSSNQPQHF
TGTGCCAGCAGCCCCTTAGGCTCTAGCAATCAGCCCCAGCATTTT
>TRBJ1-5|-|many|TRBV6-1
CASSGMGGRDQPQHF
TGTGCCAGCAGTGGGATGGGGGGCCGCGATCAGCCCCAGCATTTT
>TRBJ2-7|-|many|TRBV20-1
CSARSGFSYEQYF
TGCAGTGCTAGAAGCGGTTTTTCCTACGAGCAGTACTTC
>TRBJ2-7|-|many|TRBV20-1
CSAREEGAFYEQYF
TGCAGTGCTAGAGAGGAGGGGGCCTTCTACGAGCAGTACTTC
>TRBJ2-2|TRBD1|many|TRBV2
CASNRQGAVGELFF
TGTGCCAGCAATCGACAGGGGGCGGTCGGGGAGCTGTTTTTT
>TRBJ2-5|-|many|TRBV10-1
CASSVGHGETQYF
TGCGCCAGCAGTGTTGGACACGGAGAGACCCAGTACTTC
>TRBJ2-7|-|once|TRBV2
CASSEGSFMSGYEQYF
TGTGCCAGCAGTGAAGGCTCTTTTATGTCGGGCTACGAGCAGTACTTC
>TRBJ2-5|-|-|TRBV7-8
CASSPRLGRGETQYF
TGTGCCAGCAGCCCTCGGCTTGGGCGGGGAGAGACCCAGTACTTC
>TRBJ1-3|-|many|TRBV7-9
CASSLWGDRRNTIYF
TGTGCCAGCAGCTTGTGGGGGGATCGGAGAAACACCATATATTTT
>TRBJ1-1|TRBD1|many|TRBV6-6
CASSYGTGEKAFF
TGTGCCAGCAGTTACGGGACAGGGGAGAAAGCTTTCTTT
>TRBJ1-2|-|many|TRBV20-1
CSARGTAGHINVDGYTF
TGCAGTGCTAGGGGTACCGCGGGACACATAAACGTAGATGGCTACACCTTC
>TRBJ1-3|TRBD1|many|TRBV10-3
CAISAGGRNTIYF
TGTGCCATCAGTGCAGGGGGCCGAAACACCATATATTTT
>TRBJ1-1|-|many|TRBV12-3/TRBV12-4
CASTRNANTEAFF
TGTGCCAGCACAAGGAACGCGAACACTGAAGCTTTCTTT